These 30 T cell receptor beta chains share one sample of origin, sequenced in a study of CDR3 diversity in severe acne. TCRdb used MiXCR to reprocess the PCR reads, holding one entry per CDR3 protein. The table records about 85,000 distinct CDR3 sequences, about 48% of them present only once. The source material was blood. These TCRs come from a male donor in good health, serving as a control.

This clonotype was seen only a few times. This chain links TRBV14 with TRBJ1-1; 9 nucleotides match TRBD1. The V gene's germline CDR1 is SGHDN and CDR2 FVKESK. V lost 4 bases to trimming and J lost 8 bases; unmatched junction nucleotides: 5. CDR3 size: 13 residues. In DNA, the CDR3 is TGTGCCAGCAGCCCACAAGGGACAGGGGAAGCTTTCTTT. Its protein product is CASSPQGTGEAFF.

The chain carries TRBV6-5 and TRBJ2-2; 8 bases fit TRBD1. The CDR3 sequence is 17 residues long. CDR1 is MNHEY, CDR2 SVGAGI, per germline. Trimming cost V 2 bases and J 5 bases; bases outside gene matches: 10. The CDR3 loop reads CASSYGEDRAGTGELFF. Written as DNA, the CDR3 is TGTGCCAGCAGTTACGGAGAGGACAGGGCGGGGACCGGGGAGCTGTTTTTT.

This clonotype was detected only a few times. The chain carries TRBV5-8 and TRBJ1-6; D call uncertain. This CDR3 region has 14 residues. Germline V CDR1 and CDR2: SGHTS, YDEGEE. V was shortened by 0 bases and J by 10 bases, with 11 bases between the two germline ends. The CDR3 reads CASSLVLGRSPLHF. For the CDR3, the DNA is TGTGCCAGCAGCTTGGTCTTGGGGAGATCACCCCTCCACTTT.

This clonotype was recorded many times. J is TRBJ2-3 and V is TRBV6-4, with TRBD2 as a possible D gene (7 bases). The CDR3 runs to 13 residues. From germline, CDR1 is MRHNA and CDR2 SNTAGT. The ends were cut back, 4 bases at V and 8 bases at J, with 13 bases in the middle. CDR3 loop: CASSAGRGGTQYF. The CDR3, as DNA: TGTGCCAGCAGTGCCGGTAGGGGGGGTACGCAGTATTTT.

CDR3 region: CATSDRRAGGTDTQYF. CDR3 DNA sequence: TGTGCCACCAGTGATAGACGAGCGGGGGGGACAGATACGCAGTATTTT. This rearrangement joins TRBV24-1 to TRBJ2-3, with TRBD2 identical over 10 bases. This CDR3 spans 16 amino acids. CDR1 is KGHDR and CDR2 is SFDVKD in the germline V gene. The trim removed 3 bases at V and 3 bases at J, leaving 5 bases unmatched.

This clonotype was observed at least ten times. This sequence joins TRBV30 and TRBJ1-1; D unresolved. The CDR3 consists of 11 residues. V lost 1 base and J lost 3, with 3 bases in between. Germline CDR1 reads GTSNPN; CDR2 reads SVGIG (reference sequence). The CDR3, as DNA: TGTGCCTGGAGTGAACACACTGAAGCTTTCTTT. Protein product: CAWSEHTEAFF.

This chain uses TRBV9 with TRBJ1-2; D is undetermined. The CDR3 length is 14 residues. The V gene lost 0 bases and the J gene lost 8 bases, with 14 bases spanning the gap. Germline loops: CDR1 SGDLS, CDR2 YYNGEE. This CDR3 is CASSVERGFGGYTF. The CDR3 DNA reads TGTGCCAGCAGCGTAGAGCGAGGGTTCGGGGGCTACACCTTC.

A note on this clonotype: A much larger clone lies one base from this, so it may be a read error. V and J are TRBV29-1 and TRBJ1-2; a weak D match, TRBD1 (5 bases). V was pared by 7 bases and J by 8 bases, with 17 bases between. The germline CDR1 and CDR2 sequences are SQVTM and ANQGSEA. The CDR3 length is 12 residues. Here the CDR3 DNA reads TGCAGCGCCGGGGCGGAGGGTGGGGGCTACACCTTC. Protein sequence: CSAGAEGGGYTF.

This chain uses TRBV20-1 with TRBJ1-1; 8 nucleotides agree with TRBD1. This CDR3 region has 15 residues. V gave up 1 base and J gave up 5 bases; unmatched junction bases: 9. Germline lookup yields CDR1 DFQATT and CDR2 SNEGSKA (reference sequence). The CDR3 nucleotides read TGCAGTGCTAGAGGACCTCAGGGGGCGAGGACTGAAGCTTTCTTT. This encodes CSARGPQGARTEAFF.

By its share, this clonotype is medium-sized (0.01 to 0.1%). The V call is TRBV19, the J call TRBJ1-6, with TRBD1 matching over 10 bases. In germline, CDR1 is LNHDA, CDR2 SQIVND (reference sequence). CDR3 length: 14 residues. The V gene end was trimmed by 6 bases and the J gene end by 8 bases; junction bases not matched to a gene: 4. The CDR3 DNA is TGTGCCAGTAGCACCGGGACAGGGGATTCACCCCTCCACTTT. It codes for CASSTGTGDSPLHF.

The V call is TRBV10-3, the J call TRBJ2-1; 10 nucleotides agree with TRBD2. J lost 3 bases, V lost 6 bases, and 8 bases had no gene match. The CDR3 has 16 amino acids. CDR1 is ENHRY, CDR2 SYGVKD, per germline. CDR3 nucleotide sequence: TGTGCCATCAGCAAGTTCGGGACTAGCGACTACAATGAGCAGTTCTTC. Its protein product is CAISKFGTSDYNEQFF.

In DNA form, the CDR3 reads TGTGCCACCAGTGCCGCGACAGGGTCGGACACTGAAGCTTTCTTT. Its translation: CATSAATGSDTEAFF. This chain joins TRBV24-1 and TRBJ1-1; 7 bases align to TRBD1. V shed 5 bases, J shed 3 bases, and the junction held 8 bases outside the gene matches. Germline values: CDR1 KGHDR, CDR2 SFDVKD. The CDR3 runs to 15 residues.

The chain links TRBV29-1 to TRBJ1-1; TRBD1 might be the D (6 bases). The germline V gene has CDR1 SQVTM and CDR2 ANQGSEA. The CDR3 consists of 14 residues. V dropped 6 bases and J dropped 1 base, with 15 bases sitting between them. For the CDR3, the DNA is TGCAGCGTCGACGCAGGGGTGGGGAACACTGAAGCTTTCTTT. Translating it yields CSVDAGVGNTEAFF.

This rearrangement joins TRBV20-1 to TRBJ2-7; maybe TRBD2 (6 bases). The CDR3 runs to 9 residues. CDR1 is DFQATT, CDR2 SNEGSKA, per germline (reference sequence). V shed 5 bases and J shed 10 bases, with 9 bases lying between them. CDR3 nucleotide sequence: TGCAGTGCTGGGAGGCCTCAGTACTTC. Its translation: CSAGRPQYF.

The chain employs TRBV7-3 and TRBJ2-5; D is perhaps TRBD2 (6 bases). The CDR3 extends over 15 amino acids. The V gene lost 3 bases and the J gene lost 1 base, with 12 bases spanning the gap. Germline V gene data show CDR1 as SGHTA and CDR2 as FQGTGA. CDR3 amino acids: CASSLMGLSQETQYF. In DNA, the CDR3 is TGTGCCAGCAGCTTGATGGGACTGAGCCAAGAGACCCAGTACTTC.

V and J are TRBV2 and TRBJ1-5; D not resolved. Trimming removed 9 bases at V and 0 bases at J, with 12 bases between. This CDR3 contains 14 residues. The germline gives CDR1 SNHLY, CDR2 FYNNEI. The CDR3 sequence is CASSAAYSNQPQHF. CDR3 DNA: TGTGCCAGTTCGGCCGCCTATAGCAATCAGCCCCAGCATTTT.

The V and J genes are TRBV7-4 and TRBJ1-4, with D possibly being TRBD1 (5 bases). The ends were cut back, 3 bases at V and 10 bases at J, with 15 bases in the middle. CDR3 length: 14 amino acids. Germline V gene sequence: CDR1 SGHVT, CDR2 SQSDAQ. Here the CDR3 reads CASSLRGAQGKLFF. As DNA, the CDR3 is TGTGCCAGCAGCTTGCGGGGCGCTCAAGGAAAACTGTTTTTT. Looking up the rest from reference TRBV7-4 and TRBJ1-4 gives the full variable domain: GAGVSQSPRYKVAKRGRDVALRCDSISGHVTLYWYRQTLGQGSEVLTYSQSDAQRDKSGRPSGRFSAERPERSVSTLKIQRTEQGDSAVYLCASSLRGAQGKLFFGSGTQLSVL.

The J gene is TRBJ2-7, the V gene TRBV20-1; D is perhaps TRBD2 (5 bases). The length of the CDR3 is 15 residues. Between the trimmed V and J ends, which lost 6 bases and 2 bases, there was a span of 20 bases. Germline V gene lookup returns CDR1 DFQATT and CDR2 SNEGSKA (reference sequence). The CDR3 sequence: CSARPFFGVTYEQYF. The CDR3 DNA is TGCAGTGCCCGACCTTTTTTCGGGGTTACCTACGAGCAGTACTTC.

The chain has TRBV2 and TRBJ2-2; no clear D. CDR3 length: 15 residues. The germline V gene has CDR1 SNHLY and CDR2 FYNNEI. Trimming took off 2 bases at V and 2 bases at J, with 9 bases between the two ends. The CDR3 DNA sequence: TGTGCCAGCAGTGAACATCTGATAAACACCGGGGAGCTGTTTTTT. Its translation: CASSEHLINTGELFF.

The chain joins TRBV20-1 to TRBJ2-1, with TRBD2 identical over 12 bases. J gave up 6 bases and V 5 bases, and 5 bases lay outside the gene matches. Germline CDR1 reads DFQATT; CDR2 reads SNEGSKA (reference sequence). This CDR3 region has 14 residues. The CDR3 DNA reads TGCAGTGCTCGCAAGACTAGCGGGAGCAATGAGCAGTTCTTC. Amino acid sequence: CSARKTSGSNEQFF.

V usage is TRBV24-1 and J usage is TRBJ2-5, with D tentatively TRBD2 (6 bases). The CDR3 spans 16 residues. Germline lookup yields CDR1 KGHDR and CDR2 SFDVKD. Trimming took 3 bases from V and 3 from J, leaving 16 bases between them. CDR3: CATSDPPTRSEETQYF. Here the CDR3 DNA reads TGTGCCACCAGTGATCCTCCGACTAGAAGTGAAGAGACCCAGTACTTC.

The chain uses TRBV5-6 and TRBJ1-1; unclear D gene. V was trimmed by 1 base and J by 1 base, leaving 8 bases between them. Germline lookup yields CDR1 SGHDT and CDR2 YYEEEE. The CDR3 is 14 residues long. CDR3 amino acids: CASSLRAWNTEAFF. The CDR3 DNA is TGTGCCAGCAGCTTGAGGGCCTGGAACACTGAAGCTTTCTTT.

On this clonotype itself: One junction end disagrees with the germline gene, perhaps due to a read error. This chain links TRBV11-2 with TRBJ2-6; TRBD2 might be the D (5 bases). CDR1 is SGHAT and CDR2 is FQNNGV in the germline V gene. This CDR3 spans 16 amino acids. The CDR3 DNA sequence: TGCGCCAGCAACCAAGGTGAGGGCTCTGGGGCCAACGTCCTGACTTTC. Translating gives CASNQGEGSGANVLTF.

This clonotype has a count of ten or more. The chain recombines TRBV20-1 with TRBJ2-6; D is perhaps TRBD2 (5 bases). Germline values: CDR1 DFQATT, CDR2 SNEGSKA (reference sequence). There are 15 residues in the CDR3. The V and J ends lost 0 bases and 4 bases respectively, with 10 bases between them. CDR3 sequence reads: CSARDRTGGANVLTF. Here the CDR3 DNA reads TGCAGTGCTAGAGATCGGACGGGGGGGGCCAACGTCCTGACTTTC.

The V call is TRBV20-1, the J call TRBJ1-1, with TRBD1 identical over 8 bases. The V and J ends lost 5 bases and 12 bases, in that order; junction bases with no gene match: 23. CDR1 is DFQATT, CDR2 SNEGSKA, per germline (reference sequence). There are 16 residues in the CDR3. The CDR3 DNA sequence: TGCAGTGCTCACACAACGAGGACAGGGCTTTCGTCTGGGACTTTCTTT. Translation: CSAHTTRTGLSSGTFF.

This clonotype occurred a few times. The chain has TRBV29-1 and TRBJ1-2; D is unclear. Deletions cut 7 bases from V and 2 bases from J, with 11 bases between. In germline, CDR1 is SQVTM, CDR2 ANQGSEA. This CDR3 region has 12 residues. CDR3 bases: TGCAGCGCTGAGGGCCCCAACTATGGCTACACCTTC. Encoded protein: CSAEGPNYGYTF.

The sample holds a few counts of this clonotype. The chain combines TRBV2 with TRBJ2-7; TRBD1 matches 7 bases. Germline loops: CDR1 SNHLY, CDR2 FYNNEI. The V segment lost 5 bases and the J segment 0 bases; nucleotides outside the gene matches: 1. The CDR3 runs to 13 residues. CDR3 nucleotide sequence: TGTGCCAGCAGTCGACAGGGCTCCTACGAGCAGTACTTC. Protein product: CASSRQGSYEQYF.

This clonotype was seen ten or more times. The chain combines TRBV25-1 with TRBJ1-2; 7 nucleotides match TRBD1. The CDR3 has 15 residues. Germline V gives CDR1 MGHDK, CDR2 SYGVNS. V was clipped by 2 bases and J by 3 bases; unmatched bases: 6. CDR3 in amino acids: CASSERVTGDYGYTF. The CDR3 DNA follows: TGTGCCAGCAGTGAACGGGTCACAGGGGACTATGGCTACACCTTC.

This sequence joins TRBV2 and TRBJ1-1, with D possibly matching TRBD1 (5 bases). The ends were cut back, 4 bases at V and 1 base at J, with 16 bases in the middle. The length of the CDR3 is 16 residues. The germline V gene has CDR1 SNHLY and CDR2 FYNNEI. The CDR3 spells CASSVDNLRTNTEAFF. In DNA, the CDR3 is TGTGCCAGCAGTGTGGACAACTTACGCACGAACACTGAAGCTTTCTTT.

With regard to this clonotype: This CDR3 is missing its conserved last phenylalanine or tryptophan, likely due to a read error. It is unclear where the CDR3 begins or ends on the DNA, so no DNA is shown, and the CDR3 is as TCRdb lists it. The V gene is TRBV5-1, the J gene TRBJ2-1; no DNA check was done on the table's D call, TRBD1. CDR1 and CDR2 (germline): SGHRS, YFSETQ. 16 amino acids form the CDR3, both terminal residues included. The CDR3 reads CASSLADSGDGYTFGS.